This T cell receptor beta chain appears in the sequencing data of a study of PD-L1 blockade in urothelial cancer. Clones were sequenced by immunoSEQ multiplex PCR, and TCRdb holds only the in-frame ones, with some missing. The table includes about 88,000 clones, 90% detected once. The patients had locally advanced or metastatic urothelial carcinoma. The starting material was PBMCs, obtained around atezolizumab (anti-PD-L1) treatment. This TCR came from a man aged 55 to 70 with urothelial cancer.

In nucleotides, the CDR3 is TGTGCCAGCAGCCCGGGATGGGGAGATACGCAGTATTTT. Protein: CASSPGWGDTQYF. The gene calls are TRBV5-4 and TRBJ2-3, with D perhaps matching TRBD2 (5 bases). Germline V gives CDR1 SGHNT, CDR2 YYREEE (reference sequence). Trimming left V 4 bases short and J 5 bases short, with 11 bases between. The CDR3 is 13 amino acids. Full variable domain (remainder filled in from reference TRBV5-4 and TRBJ2-3): ETGVTQSPTHLIKTRGQQVTLRCSSQSGHNTVSWYQQALGQGPQFIFQYYREEENGRGNFPPRFSGLQFPNYSSELNVNALELDDSALYLCASSPGWGDTQYFGPGTRLTVL.